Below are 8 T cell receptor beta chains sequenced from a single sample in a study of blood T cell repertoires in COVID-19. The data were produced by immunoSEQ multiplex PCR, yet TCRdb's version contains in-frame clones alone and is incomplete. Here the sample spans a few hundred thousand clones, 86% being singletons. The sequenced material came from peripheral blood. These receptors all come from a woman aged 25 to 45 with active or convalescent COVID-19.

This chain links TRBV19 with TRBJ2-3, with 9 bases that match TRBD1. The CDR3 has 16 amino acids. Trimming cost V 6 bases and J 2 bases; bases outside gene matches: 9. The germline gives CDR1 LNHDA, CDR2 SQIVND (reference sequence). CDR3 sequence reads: CASRGGQGRVTDTQYF. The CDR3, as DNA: TGTGCCAGTAGAGGGGGACAGGGTAGGGTCACAGATACGCAGTATTTT. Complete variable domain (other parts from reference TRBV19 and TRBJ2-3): DGGITQSPKYLFRKEGQNVTLSCEQNLNHDAMYWYRQDPGQGLRLIYYSQIVNDFQKGDIAEGYSVSREKKESFPLTVTSAQKNPTAFYLCASRGGQGRVTDTQYFGPGTRLTVL.

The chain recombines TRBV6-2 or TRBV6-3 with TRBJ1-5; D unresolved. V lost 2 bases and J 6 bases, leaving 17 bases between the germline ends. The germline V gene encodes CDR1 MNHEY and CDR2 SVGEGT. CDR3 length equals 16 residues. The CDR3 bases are TGTGCCAGCAGTTACCAATGGGCCACCGGAGGTCAGCCCCAGCATTTT. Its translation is CASSYQWATGGQPQHF.

The CDR3 sequence is CASSVGPGTEDGYTF. The CDR3 coding sequence is TGTGCCAGCAGCGTAGGCCCCGGGACAGAAGATGGCTACACCTTC. The chain couples TRBV9 to TRBJ1-2; TRBD1 matches 7 bases. This CDR3 region has 15 residues. V shed 0 bases, J shed 6 bases, and the junction held 8 bases outside the gene matches. CDR1 SGDLS and CDR2 YYNGEE come from the germline V gene.

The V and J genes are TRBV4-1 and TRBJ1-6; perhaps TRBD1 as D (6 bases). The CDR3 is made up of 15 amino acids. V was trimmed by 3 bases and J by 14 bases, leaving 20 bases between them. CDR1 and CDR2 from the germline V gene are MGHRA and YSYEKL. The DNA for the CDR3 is TGCGCCAGCAGCCAGACTCCGGGACACTTTTTGACCCTCCACTTT. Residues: CASSQTPGHFLTLHF.

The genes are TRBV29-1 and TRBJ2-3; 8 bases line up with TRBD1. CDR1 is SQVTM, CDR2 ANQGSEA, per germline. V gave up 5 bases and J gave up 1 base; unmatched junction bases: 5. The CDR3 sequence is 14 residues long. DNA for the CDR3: TGCAGCGTTCCCGGGACAGGAGGCACAGATACGCAGTATTTT. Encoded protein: CSVPGTGGTDTQYF.

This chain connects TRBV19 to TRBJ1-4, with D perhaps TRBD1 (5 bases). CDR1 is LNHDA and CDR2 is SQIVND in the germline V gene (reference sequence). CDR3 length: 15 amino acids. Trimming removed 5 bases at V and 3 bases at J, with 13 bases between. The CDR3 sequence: CASSPQQAANEKLFF. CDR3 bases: TGTGCCAGTAGTCCGCAACAGGCGGCTAATGAAAAACTGTTTTTT. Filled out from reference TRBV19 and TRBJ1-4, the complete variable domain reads DGGITQSPKYLFRKEGQNVTLSCEQNLNHDAMYWYRQDPGQGLRLIYYSQIVNDFQKGDIAEGYSVSREKKESFPLTVTSAQKNPTAFYLCASSPQQAANEKLFFGSGTQLSVL.

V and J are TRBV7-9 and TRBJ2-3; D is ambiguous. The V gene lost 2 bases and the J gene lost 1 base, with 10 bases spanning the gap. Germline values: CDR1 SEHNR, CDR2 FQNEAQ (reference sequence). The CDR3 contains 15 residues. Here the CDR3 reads CASSLITTGTDTQYF. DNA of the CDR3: TGTGCCAGCAGCTTAATTACGACTGGCACAGATACGCAGTATTTT.

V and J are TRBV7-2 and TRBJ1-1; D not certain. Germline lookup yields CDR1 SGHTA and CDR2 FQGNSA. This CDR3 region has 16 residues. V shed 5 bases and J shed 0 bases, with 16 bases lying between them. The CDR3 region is CASSPRWAGLNTEAFF. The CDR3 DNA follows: TGTGCCAGCAGCCCCCGGTGGGCAGGTTTGAACACTGAAGCTTTCTTT.